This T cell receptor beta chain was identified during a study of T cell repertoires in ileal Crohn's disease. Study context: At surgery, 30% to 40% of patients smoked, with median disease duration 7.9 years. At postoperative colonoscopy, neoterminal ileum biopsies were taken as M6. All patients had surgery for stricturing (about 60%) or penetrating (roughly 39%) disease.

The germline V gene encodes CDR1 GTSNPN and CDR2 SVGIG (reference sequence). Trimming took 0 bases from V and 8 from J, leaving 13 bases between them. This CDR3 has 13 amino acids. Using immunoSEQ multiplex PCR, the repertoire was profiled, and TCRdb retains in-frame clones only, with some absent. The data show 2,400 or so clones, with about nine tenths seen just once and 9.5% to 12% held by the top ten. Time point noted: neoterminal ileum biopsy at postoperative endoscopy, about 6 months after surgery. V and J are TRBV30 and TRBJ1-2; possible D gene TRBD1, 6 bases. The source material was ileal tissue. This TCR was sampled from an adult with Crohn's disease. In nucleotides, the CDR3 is TGTGCCTGGAGTGTTTCGGGGGCGCGGGGCTACACCTTC. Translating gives CAWSVSGARGYTF.